The rows below give T cell receptor beta chains drawn from one sample of a study of cytomegalovirus exposure and HLA in healthy donors. Measured with immunoSEQ multiplex PCR; TCRdb has only the in-frame clones, and not every one. The sample carries 130,000 or so clones, 80% to 90% recorded once. The specimen sequenced was PBMCs. These receptors all stem from a woman under 40 in good health and CMV-seropositive. Each CDR3 is given with its conserved first and last residue. A D gene is named only where the DNA matches it firmly. Size values are once, few and many counts, or a class for expanded clones, and some rows have none.

NA	TRBJ1-4	TRBV11-2	NA	CASSPAVGGEDEKLFF
NA	TRBJ1-1	TRBV2	NA	CASSEDTNTEAFF
TRBD1	TRBJ1-5	TRBV18	few	CASSAGQGRLSNQPQHF
TRBD1	TRBJ1-5	TRBV6-1	NA	CASSETGNNQPQHF
NA	TRBJ2-7	TRBV11-2	NA	CASSLFAGPYEQYF
TRBD1	TRBJ2-2	TRBV5-1	NA	CASRRTGGTGELFF
NA	TRBJ1-5	TRBV15	NA	CATSRDAQNHQPQHF
NA	TRBJ1-2	TRBV6-4	NA	CASSASPAGSLYGYTF
TRBD1	TRBJ2-5	TRBV5-1	NA	CASSLRTGAWGETQYF
NA	TRBJ1-2	TRBV29-1	NA	CSVYHPGYGYTF
TRBD2	TRBJ2-7	TRBV27	NA	CASSLTSGIYEQYF
NA	TRBJ2-3	TRBV9	NA	CASSYRGAGAPDTQYF
NA	TRBJ1-5	TRBV6-5	NA	CATAREFGNQPQHF
NA	TRBJ2-7	TRBV7-2	NA	CASSYLASYEQYF
NA	TRBJ1-5	TRBV28	few	CASRKGRGGFFSNQPQHF
TRBD2	TRBJ2-7	TRBV5-4	NA	CASSSEAGGPYEQYF
TRBD2	TRBJ2-5	TRBV5-1	NA	CASSLFVRGASETQYF
TRBD2	TRBJ2-3	TRBV18	NA	CASSPISGAPGDTQYF
TRBD2	TRBJ2-7	TRBV27	NA	CASSPGTSGYEQYF
TRBD2	TRBJ2-1	TRBV7-2	once	CASRGLAGGRTSYNEQFF
TRBD2	TRBJ2-6	TRBV10-2	NA	CASSESGGRGANVLTF
NA	TRBJ2-2	TRBV28	NA	CATLRAETGELFF
TRBD2	TRBJ2-1	TRBV28	NA	CASSYLSASGSPNEQFF
NA	TRBJ2-2	TRBV6-6	NA	CASSYSSGAGELFF
TRBD2	TRBJ2-7	TRBV5-4	NA	CASRSIAGPPYEQYF
NA	TRBJ2-7	TRBV18	NA	CASSPAHYEQYF
TRBD2	TRBJ2-5	TRBV7-8	once	CASSSIDILGGTQETQYF
TRBD2	TRBJ2-5	TRBV28	NA	CASRTLGTRGQETQYF
NA	TRBJ2-5	TRBV2	NA	CASSEQLAGETQYF
NA	TRBJ1-5	TRBV6-1	NA	CASSEAPGSYNQPQHF
NA	TRBJ2-3	TRBV27	NA	CASRIIGTDTQYF
TRBD1	TRBJ1-1	TRBV29-1	NA	CSARTGVTEAFF
TRBD2	TRBJ2-5	TRBV25-1	NA	CASSTGLGETQYF
TRBD1	TRBJ2-7	TRBV7-9	NA	CASSFEPGQRSEQYF
NA	TRBJ1-4	TRBV7-8	NA	CASSKERATNEKLFF
TRBD1	TRBJ1-5	TRBV27	NA	CASQTGGSNQPQHF
NA	TRBJ1-5	TRBV5-1	NA	CASSPNGGMWQPQHF
NA	TRBJ1-2	TRBV29-1	few	CSVEASGTKYGYTF
NA	TRBJ2-1	TRBV2	NA	CASSDVEADEQFF
TRBD2	TRBJ2-7	TRBV7-9	once	CASSQGLAEPWQYF
TRBD2	TRBJ2-5	TRBV7-7	NA	CASSLGGGGQETQYF
NA	TRBJ1-5	TRBV7-9	few	CASSLGTLDQPQHF
NA	TRBJ2-7	TRBV6-1	NA	CASSWSGMYEQYF
NA	TRBJ2-1	TRBV9	NA	CASSFPPLVSYNEQFF
NA	TRBJ1-2	TRBV18	NA	CASSSDPRGPYGYTF
TRBD1	TRBJ2-6	TRBV5-1	NA	CASSLRDSRGANVLTF